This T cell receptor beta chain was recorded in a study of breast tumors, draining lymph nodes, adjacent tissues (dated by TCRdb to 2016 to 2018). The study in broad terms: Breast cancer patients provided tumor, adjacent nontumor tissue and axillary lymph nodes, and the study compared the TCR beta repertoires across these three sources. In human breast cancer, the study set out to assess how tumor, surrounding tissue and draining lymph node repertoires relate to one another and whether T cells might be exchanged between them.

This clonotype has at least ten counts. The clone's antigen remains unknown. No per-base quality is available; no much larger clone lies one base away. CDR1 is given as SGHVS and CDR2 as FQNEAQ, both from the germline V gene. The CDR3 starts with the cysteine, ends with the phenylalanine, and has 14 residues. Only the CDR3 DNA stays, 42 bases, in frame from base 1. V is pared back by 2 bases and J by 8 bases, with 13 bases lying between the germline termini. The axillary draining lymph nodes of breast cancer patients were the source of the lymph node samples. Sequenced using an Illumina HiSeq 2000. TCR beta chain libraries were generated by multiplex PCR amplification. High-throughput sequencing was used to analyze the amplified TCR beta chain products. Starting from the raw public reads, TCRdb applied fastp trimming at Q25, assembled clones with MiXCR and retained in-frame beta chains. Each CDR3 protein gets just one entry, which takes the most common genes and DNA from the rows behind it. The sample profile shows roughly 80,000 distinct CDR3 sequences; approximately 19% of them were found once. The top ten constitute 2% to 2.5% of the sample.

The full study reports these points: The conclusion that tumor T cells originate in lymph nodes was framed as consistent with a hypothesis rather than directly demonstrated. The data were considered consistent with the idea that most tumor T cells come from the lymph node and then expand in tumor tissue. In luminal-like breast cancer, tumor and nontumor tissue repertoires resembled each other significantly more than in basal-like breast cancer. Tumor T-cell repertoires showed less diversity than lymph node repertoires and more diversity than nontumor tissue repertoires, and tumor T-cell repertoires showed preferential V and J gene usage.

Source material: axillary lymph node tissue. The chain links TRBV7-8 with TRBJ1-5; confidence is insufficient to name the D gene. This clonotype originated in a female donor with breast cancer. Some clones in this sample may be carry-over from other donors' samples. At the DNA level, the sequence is TGTGCCAGCAGCTTAAGTTTTCAGTTGGAGCCCCAGCATTTT. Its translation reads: CASSLSFQLEPQHF.